Following are 26 T cell receptor beta chains from one sample sequenced in a study of T cells in Graves' hyperthyroidism and ophthalmopathy. Amplification of TCR beta CDR3 regions used RNA as the template. The TCR CDR3 was amplified in a first-round RT-PCR using the HTBI primer set. Each CDR3 protein is one row after TCRdb ran MiXCR on the multiplex PCR reads. The sample gives 500,000 to 750,000 distinct CDR3 sequences, around 14% of which show up once; about 7% is in the top ten. Sequenced sample: blood. The receptors here all came from a woman between 25 and 40 years old with Graves' hyperthyroidism.

There are many counts of this clonotype. The genes are TRBV2 and TRBJ2-7; 8 positions match TRBD2. The V and J ends lost 7 bases and 0 bases, in that order; junction bases with no gene match: 8. Germline CDR1 is SNHLY and CDR2 is FYNNEI. The CDR3 spans 15 residues. CDR3 region: CASTATSGSSYEQYF. The CDR3 bases are TGTGCCAGCACGGCAACTAGCGGAAGCTCCTACGAGCAGTACTTC.

This clonotype was seen at least ten times. V gene TRBV11-2 combines with J gene TRBJ2-3; possible D gene TRBD2, 5 bases. CDR1 is SGHAT, CDR2 FQNNGV, per germline. The CDR3 consists of 15 residues. V lost 2 bases and J 1 base, leaving 10 bases between the germline ends. The CDR3 loop reads CASSLTGIGTDTQYF. CDR3 DNA: TGTGCCAGCAGCTTAACGGGGATCGGCACAGATACGCAGTATTTT. Supplemented by reference TRBV11-2 and TRBJ2-3, the full variable domain reads EAGVAQSPRYKIIEKRQSVAFWCNPISGHATLYWYQQILGQGPKLLIQFQNNGVVDDSQLPKDRFSAERLKGVDSTLKIQPAKLEDSAVYLCASSLTGIGTDTQYFGPGTRLTVL.

This clonotype came up a few times. The chain links TRBV27 to TRBJ1-1, with 9 bases lining up with TRBD1. V was clipped by 7 bases and J by 4 bases; unmatched bases: 4. This CDR3 is 13 amino acids long. Germline CDR1 and CDR2: MNHEY and SMNVEV (reference sequence). The chain's CDR3 is CASTMDRGTEAFF. Written as DNA, the CDR3 is TGTGCCAGCACCATGGACAGGGGCACTGAAGCTTTCTTT.

The CDR3 sequence: CSARGGSGTEETQYF. The CDR3 nucleotides read TGCAGTGCTAGAGGGGGTAGCGGGACCGAAGAGACCCAGTACTTC. V is TRBV20-1 and J is TRBJ2-5; 8 nucleotides agree with TRBD2. This CDR3 has 15 residues. Germline values: CDR1 DFQATT, CDR2 SNEGSKA (reference sequence). The J segment lost 3 bases and the V segment lost 1 base, leaving 7 bases of the junction unmatched.

The V gene is TRBV20-1, the J gene TRBJ1-1, with D possibly TRBD1 on 5 matching bases. Germline loops: CDR1 DFQATT, CDR2 SNEGSKA (reference sequence). The CDR3 extends over 14 amino acids. V lost 0 bases and J lost 4, with 12 bases in between. CDR3 amino acids: CSARDDRITTEAFF. DNA for the CDR3: TGCAGTGCTAGAGATGACAGAATAACCACTGAAGCTTTCTTT.

V and J are TRBV5-1 and TRBJ2-7; 10 nucleotides align to TRBD1. After removal of 0 bases from V and 5 bases from J, the junction contained 11 bases not matched to a gene. Germline V gene lookup returns CDR1 SGHRS and CDR2 YFSETQ. The CDR3 runs 17 residues. The CDR3 loop is CASSLAGTGAMDDEQYF. In DNA form, the CDR3 reads TGCGCCAGCAGCTTGGCCGGGACAGGGGCAATGGACGACGAGCAGTACTTC.

This clonotype came up many times. The V call is TRBV28, the J call TRBJ2-5; D gene unclear. The CDR3 is 14 amino acids. The V and J ends lost 6 bases and 5 bases respectively, with 16 bases between them. Germline lookup yields CDR1 MDHEN and CDR2 SYDVKM. The chain's CDR3 is CASRARTSMETQYF. The DNA of the CDR3 is TGTGCCAGCAGGGCCAGGACGTCAATGGAGACCCAGTACTTC. The complete variable domain, with remaining parts taken from reference TRBV28 and TRBJ2-5, reads DVKVTQSSRYLVKRTGEKVFLECVQDMDHENMFWYRQDPGLGLRLIYFSYDVKMKEKGDIPEGYSVSREKKERFSLILESASTNQTSMYLCASRARTSMETQYFGPGTRLLVL.

The V and J genes are TRBV28 and TRBJ2-1; D is perhaps TRBD2 (5 bases). Germline V lookup: CDR1 MDHEN, CDR2 SYDVKM. Between the trimmed V and J ends, which lost 4 bases and 0 bases, there was a span of 13 bases. The CDR3 spans 16 residues. Here the CDR3 reads CASSSVLVSSYNEQFF. CDR3 DNA sequence: TGTGCCAGCAGTTCCGTACTAGTGAGCTCCTACAATGAGCAGTTCTTC.

This clonotype was detected many times. This sequence joins TRBV10-3 and TRBJ2-1; perhaps TRBD2 as D (5 bases). The length of the CDR3 is 16 residues. V lost 2 bases and J lost 1, with 12 bases in between. Germline assignment: CDR1 ENHRY and CDR2 SYGVKD. CDR3 in DNA: TGTGCCATCAGTGAGAAGGGCCAGCGGTCCTACAATGAGCAGTTCTTC. Protein sequence: CAISEKGQRSYNEQFF.

This clonotype was found many times. The gene calls are TRBV7-2 and TRBJ1-5; 8 nucleotides agree with TRBD1. Germline CDR1 SGHTA, CDR2 FQGNSA. J lost 6 bases, V lost 5 bases, and 12 bases had no gene match. This CDR3 spans 16 amino acids. The CDR3 loop reads CASSAYQGAAGQPQHF. The CDR3 DNA reads as TGTGCCAGCAGCGCCTATCAGGGGGCCGCGGGTCAGCCCCAGCATTTT.

This clonotype was found many times. The J gene is TRBJ2-7, the V gene TRBV20-1; weak D call: TRBD2 (5 bases). This CDR3 has 14 amino acids. Trimming took off 0 bases at V and 2 bases at J, with 11 bases between the two ends. Germline-derived CDR1 and CDR2 are DFQATT and SNEGSKA (reference sequence). Here the CDR3 DNA reads TGCAGTGCTAGAGATGACAAGGGAGCCTACGAGCAGTACTTC. Its protein product is CSARDDKGAYEQYF.

The chain has TRBV10-3 and TRBJ1-4; 7 bases map to TRBD1. The length of the CDR3 is 12 residues. Germline V gene lookup returns CDR1 ENHRY and CDR2 SYGVKD. V was pared by 8 bases and J by 8 bases, with 5 bases of the junction left unmatched. The CDR3 loop reads CAIGQDHEKLFF. CDR3 nucleotides: TGTGCCATCGGACAGGATCACGAAAAACTGTTTTTT.

As concerns this clonotype: At one boundary the junction diverges from the germline segment, which might be a read error. The gene calls are TRBV3-1 and TRBJ1-1; D possibly corresponds to TRBD1 (5 bases). Per the germline V gene, CDR1 is LGHDT and CDR2 is YNNKEL (reference sequence). The CDR3 is made up of 17 amino acids. In DNA form, the CDR3 reads TGTGCCAGCAGCCAAGATCAGAGTCGGGGGATAAACACTGAAGCTTCCTTT. This codes for CASSQDQSRGINTEASF.

V usage is TRBV29-1 and J usage is TRBJ2-7; tentatively, D is TRBD2 (5 bases). Germline V gene sequence: CDR1 SQVTM, CDR2 ANQGSEA. Trimming stripped 4 bases from V and 3 bases from J, with 10 bases between. The CDR3 sequence is 12 residues long. CDR3 DNA: TGCAGCGTTGTGGCAGGACTCTACGAGCAGTACTTC. This sequence encodes CSVVAGLYEQYF.

As to this clonotype: This may arise from a read error, as a much more abundant clone is one base away. The chain joins TRBV11-1 to TRBJ2-1, with 9 bases matching TRBD2. The CDR3 is 16 amino acids. The ends lost 5 bases at V and 9 bases at J; junction bases unmatched: 14. Germline V gives CDR1 SGHAT, CDR2 FQDESV (reference sequence). CDR3 loop: CASSAQAGGFYGEQFF. The CDR3, as DNA: TGTGCCAGCAGCGCCCAAGCGGGAGGATTTTATGGTGAGCAGTTCTTC.

The CDR3 region has the DNA TGTGCCAGCAGCTCGGGACAGGGGGTAAGAGGGCAAGAGACCCAGTACTTC. This encodes CASSSGQGVRGQETQYF. The chain combines TRBV7-9 with TRBJ2-5, with 11 positions matching TRBD1. Looked up from germline, CDR1 is SEHNR and CDR2 is FQNEAQ (reference sequence). The length of the CDR3 is 17 residues. Trimming took 4 bases from V and 2 from J; bases not matched to a gene: 9.

There are many counts of this clonotype. The chain is built from TRBV6-1 and TRBJ1-5, with unresolved D. The germline CDR1 and CDR2 sequences are MNHNS and SASEGT. The germline V and J ends were trimmed by 4 bases and 9 bases, with 13 bases remaining between them. CDR3 length equals 13 residues. The CDR3 here is CASSVRSGWPQHF. The CDR3 DNA is TGTGCCAGCAGTGTCCGTTCTGGGTGGCCCCAGCATTTT.

This clonotype was seen at least ten times. The chain recombines TRBV2 with TRBJ2-7; D unclear. The CDR3 spans 12 residues. Germline lookup yields CDR1 SNHLY and CDR2 FYNNEI. Trimming pared 8 bases from V and 1 base from J, leaving 9 bases between. The CDR3 DNA sequence: TGTGCCAGCTGTTACTGGTCCTACGAGCAGTACTTC. Translating gives CASCYWSYEQYF.

As to this clonotype: A read error may explain this, as a much larger clone is one base away. The chain uses TRBV28 and TRBJ1-1; 8 nucleotides match TRBD1. Per germline, CDR1 MDHEN and CDR2 SYDVKM. J lost 7 bases, V lost 5 bases, and 6 bases had no gene match. CDR3 length: 13 residues. The CDR3 bases are TGTGCCAGCAGTACTCGGGGACAGGTTGAAGCTTTCTTT. This codes for CASSTRGQVEAFF.

This clonotype was counted many times. V and J are TRBV12-3 or TRBV12-4 and TRBJ2-1, with 8 bases that match TRBD1. CDR3 length: 13 residues. J gave up 8 bases and V 9 bases, and 9 bases lay outside the gene matches. CDR3 sequence: CASYHPQGDEQFF. The CDR3 nucleotides are TGTGCCAGTTACCACCCACAGGGGGATGAGCAGTTCTTC.

This clonotype was seen at least ten times. The rearrangement links TRBV11-3 to TRBJ2-7; 9 nucleotides line up with TRBD1. With 6 bases clipped from V and 2 bases from J, the junction kept 8 bases outside the gene matches. Germline-derived CDR1 and CDR2 are SGHNT and YENEEA. The CDR3 runs 15 residues. The CDR3 sequence is CASSQGQGVPYEQYF. CDR3 nucleotides: TGTGCCAGCAGTCAGGGACAGGGAGTCCCCTACGAGCAGTACTTC.

The chain uses TRBV25-1 and TRBJ1-2; unclear D gene. Trimming stripped 4 bases from V and 5 bases from J, with 20 bases between. CDR1 and CDR2 (germline): MGHDK, SYGVNS. The CDR3 runs to 16 residues. CDR3 loop: CASSAPMPSWFYGYTF. CDR3 DNA sequence: TGTGCCAGCAGTGCCCCCATGCCAAGCTGGTTTTATGGCTACACCTTC.

This clonotype has a count of ten or more. The genes are TRBV28 and TRBJ2-5, with no clear D. V was pared by 8 bases and J by 2 bases, with 9 bases between. This CDR3 has 12 amino acids. Germline-derived CDR1 and CDR2 are MDHEN and SYDVKM. The CDR3 loop reads CASAIEQETQYF. CDR3 coding DNA: TGTGCCAGCGCAATCGAGCAAGAGACCCAGTACTTC.

This clonotype was found a few times. This chain links TRBV9 with TRBJ2-3, with 7 bases that match TRBD2. The germline CDR1 and CDR2 sequences are SGDLS and YYNGEE. V gave up 0 bases and J gave up 5 bases; unmatched junction bases: 3. The CDR3 sequence is 14 residues long. The CDR3, as DNA: TGTGCCAGCAGCGTAGCGTGGGGGGGAGATACGCAGTATTTT. Translated: CASSVAWGGDTQYF.

The sample holds a few counts of this clonotype. The V gene is TRBV10-3, the J gene TRBJ2-7; 9 bases line up with TRBD2. The germline gives CDR1 ENHRY, CDR2 SYGVKD. This CDR3 is 15 amino acids long. With V trimmed by 6 bases and J by 2 bases, 8 bases remained unmatched. The CDR3 DNA sequence: TGTGCCATCAGGGAAGAGCGGGAGGCAACCTACGAGCAGTACTTC. This translates into CAIREEREATYEQYF.

The chain employs TRBV11-2 and TRBJ2-1, with D possibly TRBD2 on 5 matching bases. Germline CDR1 and CDR2: SGHAT and FQNNGV. The CDR3 runs 11 residues. Trimming removed 6 bases at V and 9 bases at J, with 9 bases between. CDR3 sequence: CASRRASEQFF. DNA for the CDR3: TGTGCCAGCAGGCGGGCTTCTGAGCAGTTCTTC.